The next 18 T cell receptor beta chains were all read from a single sample in a study of T cell clonality in common variable immunodeficiency. Generated by immunoSEQ multiplex PCR, the TCRdb table keeps only in-frame clones and is missing some. Sampling found about 52,000 clones, none seen once. Material: peripheral blood mononuclear cells. These receptors were collected from a person aged 18-70 years in good health.

In regard to this clone: The read is 3 residues too short to cover the CDR3 end, so that end is filled in from the germline J gene. The genes are TRBV19 and TRBJ1-1; D is unclear. This CDR3 has 12 amino acids. From germline, CDR1 is LNHDA and CDR2 SQIVND (reference sequence). CDR3 sequence: CASRVPNTEAFF. CDR3 DNA (partial): TGTGCGTCTCGGGTGCCGAACACTGAA.

This clone occurred many times. The sequenced fragment ends 3 residues before the CDR3 boundary, so the rest is inferred from the germline J gene. V gene TRBV6-1 combines with J gene TRBJ2-7; 7 bases are shared with TRBD1. V shed 2 bases and J 5 bases; nucleotides not matched to a gene: 9. This CDR3 region has 15 residues. The germline V gene has CDR1 MNHNS and CDR2 SASEGT. CDR3: CASSENPGGHDEQYF. The part of the CDR3 DNA that was read is TGTGCCAGCAGTGAAAACCCAGGGGGTCATGACGAG.

This clone was picked up many times. The read is 3 residues too short to cover the CDR3 end, so that end is filled in from the germline J gene. The chain couples TRBV20-1 to TRBJ1-2; 7 bases align to TRBD1. The CDR3 is 12 residues long. CDR1 and CDR2 from the germline V gene are DFQATT and SNEGSKA (reference sequence). The part of the CDR3 DNA that was read is TGCAGTGCGAGAAGGGGGCAGGGCGGC. Translated, it gives CSARRGQGG. The CDR3 in its entirety is CSARRGQGGYTF.

This clone has at least ten counts. The read stops 3 residues short of the end of the CDR3; the missing end is completed from the germline J gene. The chain couples TRBV18 to TRBJ2-3; D not certain. CDR3 length: 16 amino acids. Germline V gene sequence: CDR1 KGHSH, CDR2 LQKENI. V lost 3 bases to trimming and J lost 5 bases, with 18 bases between them. CDR3 bases read: TGTGCCAGCTCACCGTTATTTCTGGATTCGGGAGATACG. It codes for CASSPLFLDSGDT. The whole CDR3 sequence is CASSPLFLDSGDTQYF.

Note on this clone: The read finishes 3 residues shy of the CDR3 end, and the germline J gene is used to complete it. The chain combines TRBV18 with TRBJ1-6, with TRBD1 identical over 8 bases. This CDR3 contains 15 residues. The V segment lost 3 bases and the J segment 4 bases; nucleotides outside the gene matches: 2. CDR1 and CDR2 from the germline V gene are KGHSH and LQKENI. CDR3 sequence: CASSPDRAYNSPLHF. The CDR3 bases that were read are TGTGCCAGCTCACCGGACAGGGCGTATAATTCACCC.

Notes on this clone: The read comes to an end 3 residues before the CDR3 does, leaving the germline J gene to fill in the end. Other DNA sequences in the same sample also yield this CDR3. The chain is built from TRBV7-9 and TRBJ1-2; 8 bases fit TRBD1. The V gene's germline CDR1 is SEHNR and CDR2 FQNEAQ (reference sequence). V lost 4 bases, J lost 6 bases, and 7 bases stayed unmatched. This CDR3 spans 14 amino acids. CDR3 bases read: TGTGCCAGCAGCTCCCGGACAGGGTGGGATGGC. Encoded protein: CASSSRTGWDG. The whole CDR3 region reads CASSSRTGWDGYTF. The whole variable domain, remainder taken from reference TRBV7-9 and TRBJ1-2, is DTGVSQNPRHKITKRGQNVTFRCDPISEHNRLYWYRQTLGQGPEFLTYFQNEAQLEKSRLLSDRFSAERPKGSFSTLEIQRTEQGDSAMYLCASSSRTGWDGYTFGSGTRLTVV.

This clone was observed at least ten times. The read terminates 3 residues before the CDR3 end, so the remaining end is supplied by the germline J gene. The chain carries TRBV7-3 and TRBJ2-5; perhaps TRBD2 as D (6 bases). The CDR3 runs to 14 residues. Deletions cut 4 bases from V and 4 bases from J, with 13 bases between. Germline V lookup: CDR1 SGHTA, CDR2 FQGTGA. The CDR3 here is CASSSGLSGETQYF. CDR3 DNA, as far as it was read: TGTGCCAGCAGCTCAGGACTAAGTGGAGAGACC.

This clone occurred a few times. The CDR3 end lies 3 residues beyond the end of the read and is filled in from the germline J gene. The rearrangement links TRBV20-1 to TRBJ2-7; TRBD1 aligns across 8 bases. The CDR3 covers 17 residues. After removal of 3 bases from V and 1 base from J, the junction contained 14 bases not matched to a gene. From germline, CDR1 is DFQATT and CDR2 SNEGSKA (reference sequence). CDR3 DNA (partial): TGCAGTGCTAGTCGGACAGGGAATTCGAGGGTATCCTACGAG. Its protein product is CSASRTGNSRVSYE. The full CDR3 protein is CSASRTGNSRVSYEQYF.

At least ten counts were recorded for this clone. The sequenced fragment ends 3 residues before the CDR3 boundary, so the rest is inferred from the germline J gene. The chain employs TRBV7-6 and TRBJ2-3, with 7 bases matching TRBD2. Germline loops: CDR1 SGHVS, CDR2 FNYEAQ. The V and J ends lost 1 base and 0 bases, in that order; junction bases with no gene match: 4. This CDR3 has 16 amino acids. The CDR3 loop reads CASSLGGTISTDTQYF. The covered CDR3 bases are TGTGCCAGCAGCTTAGGGGGGACTATCAGCACAGATACG.

This clone was seen many times. The read halts 3 residues ahead of the CDR3 end, with the missing end drawn from the germline J gene. The genes are TRBV20-1 and TRBJ2-1; D is possibly TRBD2 (7 bases). Germline CDR1 DFQATT, CDR2 SNEGSKA (reference sequence). The V and J ends lost 4 bases and 4 bases respectively, with 17 bases between them. The CDR3 is made up of 15 amino acids. The DNA read from the CDR3 is TGCAGTGCTAAGAGAGGGGGGGACCTTTACAATGAG. It specifies CSAKRGGDLYNE. The full CDR3 is CSAKRGGDLYNEQFF.

On this clone: The read gets to within 3 residues of the CDR3 end, and the germline J gene fills in the rest. This sample includes further DNA sequences coding for the same CDR3. V and J are TRBV19 and TRBJ1-1; 8 bases agree with TRBD1. The germline V gene encodes CDR1 LNHDA and CDR2 SQIVND (reference sequence). This CDR3 contains 14 residues. Trimming took 5 bases from V and 0 from J; bases not matched to a gene: 2. CDR3 DNA (partial): TGTGCCAGTAGTCCGGACAGGGTGAACACTGAA. Its translation: CASSPDRVNTE. The CDR3, in full, reads CASSPDRVNTEAFF.

In this sample, this clone turned up many times. Read coverage stops 3 residues before the CDR3 terminus; the germline J gene supplies the remainder. This chain connects TRBV7-3 to TRBJ1-6; D is perhaps TRBD1 (6 bases). V lost 5 bases and J 7 bases, leaving 15 bases between the germline ends. CDR1 and CDR2 from the germline V gene are SGHTA and FQGTGA. The CDR3 is 15 residues long. CDR3 sequence: CASSRTALGNSPLHF. The sequenced part of the CDR3 DNA is TGTGCCAGCAGCCGGACAGCGCTAGGGAATTCACCC.

This clone was counted between two and nine times. The read stops 3 residues short of the end of the CDR3; the missing end is completed from the germline J gene. The rearrangement links TRBV11-2 to TRBJ1-3; unclear D gene. The CDR3 runs to 15 residues. The germline V and J ends were trimmed by 1 base and 0 bases, with 7 bases remaining between them. In germline, CDR1 is SGHAT, CDR2 FQNNGV. The CDR3 sequence: CASSLGVRSGNTIYF. Partial CDR3 DNA: TGTGCCAGCAGCTTAGGCGTCCGCTCTGGAAACACC.

Notes on this clone: The missing CDR3 end, 3 residues past where the read stops, is filled in from the germline J gene. The chain carries TRBV20-1 and TRBJ1-5; perhaps TRBD1 as D (6 bases). The CDR3 consists of 14 residues. Trimming shortened V by 3 bases and J by 2 bases, and 11 bases separated the two germline ends. In germline, CDR1 is DFQATT, CDR2 SNEGSKA (reference sequence). CDR3 bases read: TGCAGTGCTAGTCTACAGGGCGGCAATCAGCCC. Translation gives CSASLQGGNQP. The complete CDR3 sequence is CSASLQGGNQPQHF.

This clone was recorded many times. The sequenced part of the CDR3 DNA is TGTGCCAGCAGCTACGCTGGGACTAGCGGGGGGGTAGGTAGCACAGATACG. Translation gives CASSYAGTSGGVGSTDT. The full CDR3 protein reads CASSYAGTSGGVGSTDTQYF. The rearrangement joins TRBV13 to TRBJ2-3, with 16 nucleotides matching TRBD2. The read ends 3 residues shy of where the CDR3 ends; the end is completed using the germline J gene. The CDR3 consists of 20 residues. V was pared by 4 bases and J by 0 bases, with 10 bases of the junction left unmatched. The germline V gene encodes CDR1 PRHDT and CDR2 FYEKMQ (reference sequence).

This clone was observed at least ten times. The sequenced CDR3 bases are TGCGCCAGCAGCCGCCAGGGGACAGGGGACTTCTCAACTAATGAAAAA. Encoded protein: CASSRQGTGDFSTNEK. The CDR3 in its entirety is CASSRQGTGDFSTNEKLFF. V usage is TRBV5-1 and J usage is TRBJ1-4, with 10 bases that match TRBD1. The CDR3 is cut off 3 residues early in the read; its end comes from the germline J gene. The CDR3 has 19 amino acids. V dropped 4 bases and J dropped 0; count of bases not matched to a gene: 12. Germline-derived CDR1 and CDR2 are SGHRS and YFSETQ.

This clone was counted at least ten times. The sequence runs out 3 residues before the end of the CDR3; the remainder is reconstructed from the germline J gene. The gene calls are TRBV19 and TRBJ2-7; 9 positions match TRBD2. The CDR3 runs 15 residues. The junction had 7 bases not matched to a gene; V was cut back by 3 bases and J by 4 bases. CDR1 and CDR2 (germline): LNHDA, SQIVND (reference sequence). The DNA read from the CDR3 is TGTGCCAGTAGTATCCAAGCGGGGGGCAGATACGAG. Protein product: CASSIQAGGRYE. The full-length CDR3 reads as CASSIQAGGRYEQYF.

This clone was recorded many times. The read falls 3 residues short of the CDR3 end, and the missing part is taken from the germline J gene. The rearrangement joins TRBV6-1 to TRBJ2-2, with 7 bases identical to TRBD1. V trimming: 1 base; J trimming: 5 bases; junction bases outside the gene matches: 4. Germline CDR1 reads MNHNS; CDR2 reads SASEGT. The CDR3 has 15 residues. CDR3 region: CASSEGTGHTGELFF. CDR3 DNA (partial): TGTGCCAGCAGTGAAGGGACAGGCCATACCGGGGAG.